These 28 T cell receptor beta chains came from one sample sequenced in a study of T cells after yellow fever vaccination. One entry per CDR3 protein, called by TCRdb with MiXCR from the 5' RACE reads. The sample lists 510,000 or so distinct CDR3 sequences, about 19% occurring once. Specimen: PBMCs, collected 15 days after the yellow fever booster vaccination. The receptors shown here come from a man under 40 who received the YFV17D yellow fever vaccine.

This clonotype was seen a handful of times. Here the CDR3 reads CASSLQGTGNTGELFF. CDR3 DNA: TGTGCCAGCAGCTTGCAGGGGACGGGAAACACCGGGGAGCTGTTTTTT. The chain joins TRBV7-2 to TRBJ2-2, with D possibly being TRBD1 (6 bases). The germline V gene encodes CDR1 SGHTA and CDR2 FQGNSA. Trimming left V 3 bases short and J 2 bases short, with 13 bases between. The CDR3 extends over 16 amino acids. Supplemented by reference TRBV7-2 and TRBJ2-2, the full variable domain reads GAGVSQSPSNKVTEKGKDVELRCDPISGHTALYWYRQSLGQGLEFLIYFQGNSAPDKSGLPSDRFSAERTGGSVSTLTIQRTQQEDSAVYLCASSLQGTGNTGELFFGEGSRLTVL.

The chain employs TRBV5-1 and TRBJ2-1; 7 bases are shared with TRBD2. This CDR3 spans 14 amino acids. Trimming at V came to 6 bases and at J to 9 bases, leaving 12 bases not matched to a gene. Germline V gene lookup returns CDR1 SGHRS and CDR2 YFSETQ. The CDR3 spells CASKVGGGPFEQFF. For the CDR3, the DNA is TGCGCCAGCAAGGTGGGGGGAGGGCCATTTGAGCAGTTCTTC.

The rearrangement joins TRBV28 to TRBJ2-7; 10 nucleotides line up with TRBD2. V was pared by 3 bases and J by 6 bases, with 8 bases of the junction left unmatched. The CDR3 has 15 amino acids. Germline-derived CDR1 and CDR2 are MDHEN and SYDVKM. The DNA of the CDR3 is TGTGCCAGCAGTTTGGGAGGGACTAGCGCCGGCGAGCAGTACTTC. Translating gives CASSLGGTSAGEQYF.

The rearrangement joins TRBV20-1 to TRBJ2-7; D not certain. The CDR3 spans 13 residues. Germline V gene data show CDR1 as DFQATT and CDR2 as SNEGSKA (reference sequence). The ends were cut back, 0 bases at V and 3 bases at J, with 9 bases in the middle. CDR3 residues: CSARDTDGYEQYF. For the CDR3, the DNA is TGCAGTGCTAGAGATACCGACGGCTACGAGCAGTACTTC.

The genes are TRBV12-3 or TRBV12-4 and TRBJ2-7, with no clear D. This CDR3 region has 11 residues. V lost 8 bases and J 4 bases, leaving 9 bases between the germline ends. The CDR3 sequence: CASALGYEQYF. In DNA form, the CDR3 reads TGTGCCAGCGCCCTCGGGTACGAGCAGTACTTC.

There are a few counts of this clonotype. The chain uses TRBV20-1 and TRBJ2-7; 8 bases line up with TRBD2. This CDR3 has 13 residues. Germline V gene data show CDR1 as DFQATT and CDR2 as SNEGSKA (reference sequence). V gave up 5 bases and J gave up 7 bases; unmatched junction bases: 10. CDR3 bases: TGCAGTGCTCCCGGACTAGCCCAGCGAGAGCAGTACTTC. This codes for CSAPGLAQREQYF.

This clonotype was found a few times. J is TRBJ2-7 and V is TRBV20-1, with 7 bases identical to TRBD1. V was clipped by 5 bases and J by 3 bases; unmatched bases: 10. CDR3 length equals 14 residues. Germline V gives CDR1 DFQATT, CDR2 SNEGSKA (reference sequence). The CDR3 DNA follows: TGCAGTGCTTTGCGACAGGGCGGTATCTACGAGCAGTACTTC. Amino acid sequence: CSALRQGGIYEQYF.

The chain is built from TRBV5-1 and TRBJ2-3, with a tentative D call TRBD2 (5 bases). The CDR3 loop spans 18 amino acids. Trimming pared 0 bases from V and 3 bases from J, leaving 20 bases between. CDR1 is SGHRS, CDR2 YFSETQ, per germline. Written as DNA, the CDR3 is TGCGCCAGCAGCTTGGGCGTGGAGTCGGAGACTACAACAGATACGCAGTATTTT. Translation gives CASSLGVESETTTDTQYF.

This clonotype was seen more than once but under ten times. This chain connects TRBV27 to TRBJ2-7, with TRBD2 matching 7 bases. The CDR3 contains 14 residues. The V gene end was trimmed by 8 bases and the J gene end by 2 bases; junction bases not matched to a gene: 9. CDR1 MNHEY and CDR2 SMNVEV come from the germline V gene (reference sequence). CDR3 in DNA: TGTGCCAGCGCCATTGGGGGGGATCCCTACGAGCAGTACTTC. Amino acid sequence: CASAIGGDPYEQYF.

This clonotype occurred a few times. V usage is TRBV27 and J usage is TRBJ2-1; 7 nucleotides line up with TRBD2. The germline V gene encodes CDR1 MNHEY and CDR2 SMNVEV (reference sequence). Trimming took 8 bases from V and 7 from J; bases not matched to a gene: 5. The CDR3 contains 12 residues. The CDR3 here is CASYGGRNEQFF. CDR3 bases: TGTGCCAGCTACGGCGGGAGAAATGAGCAGTTCTTC.

This clonotype was observed a handful of times. The chain links TRBV7-3 to TRBJ2-7; TRBD1 or TRBD2 may be the D gene (5 bases each). Per the germline V gene, CDR1 is SGHTA and CDR2 is FQGTGA. The CDR3 consists of 15 residues. The germline V and J ends were trimmed by 5 bases and 0 bases, with 14 bases remaining between them. CDR3 DNA sequence: TGTGCCAGCAGCGCCGGGACCGCAAACTCCTACGAGCAGTACTTC. Translating gives CASSAGTANSYEQYF.

This clonotype came up a few times. A much larger clone lies one base from this, so it may be a read error. V usage is TRBV6-1 and J usage is TRBJ2-7; 9 nucleotides match TRBD1. This CDR3 is 13 amino acids long. Looked up from germline, CDR1 is MNHNS and CDR2 is SASEGT. The V gene end was trimmed by 6 bases and the J gene end by 2 bases; junction bases not matched to a gene: 2. CDR3 amino acids: CASRRDRAYEQYF. As DNA, the CDR3 is TGTGCCAGCAGACGGGACAGGGCCTACGAGCAGTACTTC.

This clonotype was recorded a few times. The chain is built from TRBV10-3 and TRBJ2-7; 9 bases agree with TRBD2. The CDR3 has 16 residues. The V gene end was trimmed by 3 bases and the J gene end by 4 bases; junction bases not matched to a gene: 10. Germline assignment: CDR1 ENHRY and CDR2 SYGVKD. CDR3 DNA: TGTGCCATCAGTGAATCGGCTAGCGGGACACCTTACGAGCAGTACTTC. Translated, it gives CAISESASGTPYEQYF.

This chain uses TRBV14 with TRBJ1-2; possible D gene TRBD1, 5 bases. The ends were cut back, 5 bases at V and 11 bases at J, with 18 bases in the middle. Germline V lookup: CDR1 SGHDN, CDR2 FVKESK. The CDR3 length is 13 residues. CDR3 loop: CASSEQVLSWYTF. In nucleotides, the CDR3 is TGTGCCAGCAGCGAACAGGTTCTGAGTTGGTACACCTTC.

The chain carries TRBV6-5 and TRBJ2-2; 8 bases agree with TRBD1. This CDR3 spans 17 amino acids. The junction had 10 bases not matched to a gene; V was cut back by 0 bases and J by 7 bases. CDR1 and CDR2 from the germline V gene are MNHEY and SVGAGI. The DNA for the CDR3 is TGTGCCAGCAGTTACTCGGGATCCGGGACAGGTCACGGGGAGCTGTTTTTT. Residues: CASSYSGSGTGHGELFF.

This sequence joins TRBV3-1 and TRBJ2-5; D uncertain. The ends were cut back, 2 bases at V and 4 bases at J, with 14 bases in the middle. Germline loops: CDR1 LGHDT, CDR2 YNNKEL (reference sequence). CDR3 length: 15 residues. Written as DNA, the CDR3 is TGTGCCAGCAGCCAACTCGTAAGTTTTCGAGAGACCCAGTACTTC. Translating it yields CASSQLVSFRETQYF.

The V and J genes are TRBV21-1 and TRBJ2-1. TRBV21-1 represents a pseudogene. The CDR3 totals 10 residues. Here the CDR3 reads CALLTNEQFF. The CDR3 DNA is TGTGCCTTGCTCACCAATGAGCAGTTCTTC.

The J gene is TRBJ1-4, the V gene TRBV6-1, with 7 positions matching TRBD1. The junction had 8 bases not matched to a gene; V was cut back by 5 bases and J by 2 bases. CDR3 size: 16 residues. Germline lookup yields CDR1 MNHNS and CDR2 SASEGT. The chain's CDR3 is CASSPLTGRTNEKLFF. The CDR3 DNA sequence: TGTGCCAGCAGTCCCCTGACAGGGCGGACTAATGAAAAACTGTTTTTT.

This clonotype was recorded at least ten times. V and J are TRBV29-1 and TRBJ2-3; the D gene is possibly TRBD2 (6 bases). With 3 bases removed from V and 0 bases from J, the gap between germline ends came to 7 bases. The germline V gene encodes CDR1 SQVTM and CDR2 ANQGSEA. The CDR3 spans 13 residues. The CDR3 sequence: CSVEGLSTDTQYF. CDR3 DNA sequence: TGCAGCGTTGAGGGACTCAGCACAGATACGCAGTATTTT.

This clonotype was counted between two and nine times. The J gene is TRBJ2-4, the V gene TRBV19; 8 nucleotides agree with TRBD2. The CDR3 loop spans 15 amino acids. The V segment lost 3 bases and the J segment 13 bases; nucleotides outside the gene matches: 14. Germline V gene data show CDR1 as LNHDA and CDR2 as SQIVND (reference sequence). Written as DNA, the CDR3 is TGTGCCAGTAGTATGACGTCTAGCGGGTTCCTAAACCAGTACTTC. Encoded protein: CASSMTSSGFLNQYF. Supplemented by reference TRBV19 and TRBJ2-4, the full variable domain reads DGGITQSPKYLFRKEGQNVTLSCEQNLNHDAMYWYRQDPGQGLRLIYYSQIVNDFQKGDIAEGYSVSREKKESFPLTVTSAQKNPTAFYLCASSMTSSGFLNQYFGAGTRLSVL.

This clonotype came up a few times. The chain combines TRBV9 with TRBJ2-7, with 10 bases fitting TRBD2. The CDR3 contains 15 residues. Trimming removed 0 bases from V and 3 bases from J; junction bases left unmatched: 3. CDR1 and CDR2 (germline): SGDLS, YYNGEE. The CDR3 sequence: CASSVGIAGGYEQYF. In nucleotides, the CDR3 is TGTGCCAGCAGCGTAGGAATAGCGGGAGGCTACGAGCAGTACTTC.

The rearrangement uses TRBV5-1 and TRBJ2-7; D tentatively reads TRBD1 or TRBD2 (5 bases each). V dropped 0 bases and J dropped 2 bases, with 9 bases sitting between them. The CDR3 sequence is 14 residues long. Germline CDR1 reads SGHRS; CDR2 reads YFSETQ. DNA for the CDR3: TGCGCCAGCAGCTTGGTTCCGGGGCCCTACGAGCAGTACTTC. It is translated as CASSLVPGPYEQYF.

The chain's CDR3 is CASRGEHTNYEQYF. The CDR3 DNA is TGTGCCAGCAGGGGCGAACATACCAACTACGAGCAGTACTTC. The chain employs TRBV12-3 or TRBV12-4 and TRBJ2-7, with D unresolved. V was cut by 6 bases and J by 3 bases, with 15 bases left in between. The CDR3 length is 14 residues.

The chain links TRBV6-2 or TRBV6-3 to TRBJ1-5; no firm D call. The CDR3 is 15 amino acids. The germline CDR1 and CDR2 sequences are MNHEY and SVGEGT. Deletions cut 7 bases from V and 4 bases from J, with 17 bases between. CDR3 residues: CASTKGALGNQPQHF. The CDR3 bases are TGTGCCAGCACCAAGGGCGCTCTTGGGAATCAGCCCCAGCATTTT.

V usage is TRBV20-1 and J usage is TRBJ2-5, with D hard to call. The V end was cut by 0 bases, the J end by 5 bases, with 13 bases between. Germline V lookup: CDR1 DFQATT, CDR2 SNEGSKA (reference sequence). This CDR3 comprises 14 residues. The CDR3 DNA sequence: TGCAGTGCTAGAGATAATCCGTCGTGGGAGACCCAGTACTTC. Translated, it gives CSARDNPSWETQYF.

This clonotype has just a few counts. The genes are TRBV18 and TRBJ2-7; D gene unclear. This CDR3 spans 13 amino acids. Trimming removed 6 bases at V and 3 bases at J, with 12 bases between. The germline V gene has CDR1 KGHSH and CDR2 LQKENI. Here the CDR3 DNA reads TGTGCCAGCTCGGGGTCGGCAAGCTACGAGCAGTACTTC. Protein product: CASSGSASYEQYF.

This clonotype appeared a few times. The chain links TRBV5-1 to TRBJ2-2; TRBD2 aligns across 12 bases. Germline CDR1 is SGHRS and CDR2 is YFSETQ. This CDR3 is 17 amino acids long. V was clipped by 2 bases and J by 4 bases; unmatched bases: 6. The CDR3 sequence is CASSFLAGGPGTGELFF. CDR3 coding DNA: TGCGCCAGCAGCTTCCTAGCGGGAGGGCCTGGCACCGGGGAGCTGTTTTTT. Full variable domain (outside the CDR3, taken from reference TRBV5-1 and TRBJ2-2): KAGVTQTPRYLIKTRGQQVTLSCSPISGHRSVSWYQQTPGQGLQFLFEYFSETQRNKGNFPGRFSGRQFSNSRSEMNVSTLELGDSALYLCASSFLAGGPGTGELFFGEGSRLTVL.

This clonotype was recorded a few times. The chain recombines TRBV20-1 with TRBJ2-3; D is unresolved. This CDR3 has 11 residues. Trimming left V 6 bases short and J 5 bases short, with 9 bases between. From germline, CDR1 is DFQATT and CDR2 SNEGSKA (reference sequence). This CDR3 is CSASLKDTQYF. The CDR3 nucleotides are TGCAGTGCCTCTTTAAAAGATACGCAGTATTTT.